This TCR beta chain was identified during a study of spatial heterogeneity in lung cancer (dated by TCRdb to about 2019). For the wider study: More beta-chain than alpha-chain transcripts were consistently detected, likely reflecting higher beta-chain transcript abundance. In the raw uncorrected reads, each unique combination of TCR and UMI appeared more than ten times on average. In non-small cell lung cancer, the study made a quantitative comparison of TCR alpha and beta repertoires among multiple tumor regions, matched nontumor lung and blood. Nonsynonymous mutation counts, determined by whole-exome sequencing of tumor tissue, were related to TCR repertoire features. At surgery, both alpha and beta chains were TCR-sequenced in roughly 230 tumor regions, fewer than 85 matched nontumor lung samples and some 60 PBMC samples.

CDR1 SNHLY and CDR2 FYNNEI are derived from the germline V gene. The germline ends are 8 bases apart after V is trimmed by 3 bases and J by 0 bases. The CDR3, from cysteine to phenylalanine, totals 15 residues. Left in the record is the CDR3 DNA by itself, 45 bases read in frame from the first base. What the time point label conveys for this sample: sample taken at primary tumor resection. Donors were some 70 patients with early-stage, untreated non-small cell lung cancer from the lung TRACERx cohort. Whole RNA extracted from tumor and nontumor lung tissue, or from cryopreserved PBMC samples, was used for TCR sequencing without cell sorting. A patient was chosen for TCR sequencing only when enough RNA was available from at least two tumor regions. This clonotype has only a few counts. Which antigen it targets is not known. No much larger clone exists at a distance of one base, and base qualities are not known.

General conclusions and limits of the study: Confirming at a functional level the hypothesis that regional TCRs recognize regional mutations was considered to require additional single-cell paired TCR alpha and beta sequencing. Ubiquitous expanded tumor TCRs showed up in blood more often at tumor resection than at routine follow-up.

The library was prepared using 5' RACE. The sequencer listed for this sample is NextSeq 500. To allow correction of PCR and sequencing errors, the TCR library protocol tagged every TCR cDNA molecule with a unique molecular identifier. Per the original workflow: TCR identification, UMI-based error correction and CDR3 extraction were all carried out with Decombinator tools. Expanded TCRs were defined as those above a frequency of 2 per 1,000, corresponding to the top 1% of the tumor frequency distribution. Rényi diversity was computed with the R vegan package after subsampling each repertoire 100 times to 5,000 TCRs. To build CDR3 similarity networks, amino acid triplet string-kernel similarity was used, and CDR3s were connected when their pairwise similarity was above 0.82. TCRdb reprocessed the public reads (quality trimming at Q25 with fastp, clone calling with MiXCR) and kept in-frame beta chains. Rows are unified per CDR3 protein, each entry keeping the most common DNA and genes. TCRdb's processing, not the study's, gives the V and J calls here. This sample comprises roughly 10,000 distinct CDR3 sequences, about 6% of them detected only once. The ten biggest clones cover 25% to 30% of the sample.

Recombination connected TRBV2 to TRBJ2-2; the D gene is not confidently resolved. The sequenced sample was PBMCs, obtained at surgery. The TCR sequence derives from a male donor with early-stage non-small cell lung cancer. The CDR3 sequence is CASSDLTANTGELFF. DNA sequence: TGTGCCAGCAGTGACTTGACGGCGAACACCGGGGAGCTGTTTTTT.